This TCR beta chain comes out of a study of chemoradiotherapy in HPV16-positive cancers. For the study at large: Candidate HPV-specific T-cell clones and common TCR motifs came from functional assays in a couple of HPV16-positive patients.

Profiled with immunoSEQ multiplex PCR; TCRdb holds only in-frame clones, not every one. The sample consists of about 29,000 clones, 91% of them appearing once. This clone was recorded only once. Its antigen is as yet unknown. Study-wide results and limits: During treatment, candidate HPV-specific clones and E7-related motifs expanded in tumor. The functional HPV-specific definition rests on just a couple of HPV16-positive patients.

CDR3 length equals 16 residues. V gave up 1 base and J gave up 3 bases, with 13 bases separating them. Germline V gene lookup returns CDR1 SGHDT and CDR2 YYEEEE. The input for sequencing was blood, taken from a patient who underwent chemoradiotherapy. The chain combines TRBV5-6 with TRBJ2-2, with D possibly TRBD1 on 6 matching bases. The source of this sequence is a human donor with HPV-associated anogenital cancer. For the CDR3, the DNA is TGTGCCAGCAGCTTGCCTGCCTACAGGGACACCGGGGAGCTGTTTTTT. Translated: CASSLPAYRDTGELFF. Based on the CDR3 plus reference TRBV5-6 and TRBJ2-2, the full variable domain is DAGVTQSPTHLIKTRGQQVTLRCSPKSGHDTVSWYQQALGQGPQFIFQYYEEEERQRGNFPDRFSGHQFPNYSSELNVNALLLGDSALYLCASSLPAYRDTGELFFGEGSRLTVL.